This TCR beta chain appears in the sequencing data of a study of blood T cells in healthy people across ages. Study-wide points: Older age coincided with a roughly linear decline in TCR beta diversity per million T cells. A strong correlation was found between TCR beta diversity and the percentage of naive T cells.

Remarks on this clonotype: Its antigen remains unknown.

Alongside a J-beta primer mix, a sample-barcoded 5' primer served in a second PCR lasting about 7 to 11 cycles. A tag from a template-switch adaptor with 12 random nucleotides marked each cDNA molecule. Every sample returned 3 million or more CDR3-containing paired-end reads. TCRdb re-derived calls from the 5' RACE reads in MiXCR, one entry per CDR3 protein. The sample lists around 1,500,000 distinct CDR3 sequences; roughly 27% were seen once. The germline V gene has CDR1 MDHEN and CDR2 SYDVKM. The ends lost 6 bases at V and 2 bases at J; junction bases unmatched: 8. The CDR3 is made up of 15 amino acids.

Material for sequencing was blood. The chain carries TRBV28 and TRBJ2-3, with 7 bases matching TRBD1. The origin of this receptor is a woman aged 30 to 39 in good health. This CDR3 is CASRSGGQNTDTQYF. The CDR3 nucleotides are TGTGCCAGCAGGTCAGGGGGTCAGAACACAGATACGCAGTATTTT.